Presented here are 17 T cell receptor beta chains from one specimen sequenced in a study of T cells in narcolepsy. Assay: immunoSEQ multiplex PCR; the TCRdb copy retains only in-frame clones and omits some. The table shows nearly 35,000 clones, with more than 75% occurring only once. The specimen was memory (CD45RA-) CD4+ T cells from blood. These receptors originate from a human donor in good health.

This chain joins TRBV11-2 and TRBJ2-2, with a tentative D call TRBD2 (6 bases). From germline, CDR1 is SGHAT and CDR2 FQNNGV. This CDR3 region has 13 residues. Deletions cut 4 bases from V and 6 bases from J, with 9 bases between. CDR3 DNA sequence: TGTGCCAGCAGCTGGCGGGACGCCGGGGAGCTGTTTTTT. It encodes CASSWRDAGELFF. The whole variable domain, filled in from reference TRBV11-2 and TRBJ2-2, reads EAGVAQSPRYKIIEKRQSVAFWCNPISGHATLYWYQQILGQGPKLLIQFQNNGVVDDSQLPKDRFSAERLKGVDSTLKIQPAKLEDSAVYLCASSWRDAGELFFGEGSRLTVL.

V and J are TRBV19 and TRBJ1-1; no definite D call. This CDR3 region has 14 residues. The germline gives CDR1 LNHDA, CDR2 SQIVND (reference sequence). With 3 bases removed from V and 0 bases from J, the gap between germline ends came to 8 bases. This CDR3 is CASSMAGMNTEAFF. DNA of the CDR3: TGTGCCAGTAGTATGGCAGGCATGAACACTGAAGCTTTCTTT.

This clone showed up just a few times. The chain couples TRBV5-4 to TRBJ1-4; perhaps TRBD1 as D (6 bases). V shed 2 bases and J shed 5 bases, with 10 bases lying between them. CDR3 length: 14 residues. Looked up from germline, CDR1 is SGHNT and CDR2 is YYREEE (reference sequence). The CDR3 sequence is CASSFDRRNEKLFF. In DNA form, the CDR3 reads TGTGCCAGCAGCTTTGACAGGAGAAATGAAAAACTGTTTTTT. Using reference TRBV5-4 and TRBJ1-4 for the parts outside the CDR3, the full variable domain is ETGVTQSPTHLIKTRGQQVTLRCSSQSGHNTVSWYQQALGQGPQFIFQYYREEENGRGNFPPRFSGLQFPNYSSELNVNALELDDSALYLCASSFDRRNEKLFFGSGTQLSVL.

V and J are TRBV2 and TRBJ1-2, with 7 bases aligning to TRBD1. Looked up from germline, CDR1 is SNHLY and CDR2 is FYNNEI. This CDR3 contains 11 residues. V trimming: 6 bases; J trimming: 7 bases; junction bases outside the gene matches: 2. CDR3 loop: CASRQGTGYTF. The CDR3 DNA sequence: TGTGCCAGCAGACAGGGGACTGGCTACACCTTC.

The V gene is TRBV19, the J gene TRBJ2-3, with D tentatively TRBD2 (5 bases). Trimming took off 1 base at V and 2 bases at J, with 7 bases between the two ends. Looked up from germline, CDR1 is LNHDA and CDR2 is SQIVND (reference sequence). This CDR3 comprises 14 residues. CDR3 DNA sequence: TGTGCCAGTAGTATAGCAGCGGTCACAGATACGCAGTATTTT. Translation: CASSIAAVTDTQYF.

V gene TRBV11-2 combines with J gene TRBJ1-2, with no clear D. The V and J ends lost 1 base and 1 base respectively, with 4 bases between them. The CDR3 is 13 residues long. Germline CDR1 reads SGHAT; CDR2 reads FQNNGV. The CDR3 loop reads CASSLGLNYGYTF. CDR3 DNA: TGTGCCAGCAGCTTAGGACTTAACTATGGCTACACCTTC.

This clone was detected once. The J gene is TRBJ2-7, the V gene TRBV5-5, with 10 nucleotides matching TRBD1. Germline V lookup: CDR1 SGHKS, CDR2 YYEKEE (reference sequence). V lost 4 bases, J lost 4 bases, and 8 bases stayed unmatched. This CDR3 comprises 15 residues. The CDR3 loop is CASSRGQGFGYEQYF. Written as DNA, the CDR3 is TGTGCCAGCAGCCGGGGACAGGGGTTCGGGTACGAGCAGTACTTC.

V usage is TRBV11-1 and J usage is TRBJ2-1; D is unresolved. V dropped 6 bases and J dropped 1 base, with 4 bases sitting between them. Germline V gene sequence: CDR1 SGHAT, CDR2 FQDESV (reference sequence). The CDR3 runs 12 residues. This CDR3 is CASSKSYNEQFF. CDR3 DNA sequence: TGTGCCAGCAGTAAGTCCTACAATGAGCAGTTCTTC.

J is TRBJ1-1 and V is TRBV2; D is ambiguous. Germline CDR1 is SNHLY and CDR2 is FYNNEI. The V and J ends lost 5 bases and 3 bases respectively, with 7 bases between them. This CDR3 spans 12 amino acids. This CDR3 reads CASSFQYTEAFF. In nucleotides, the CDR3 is TGTGCCAGCAGTTTTCAGTACACTGAAGCTTTCTTT.

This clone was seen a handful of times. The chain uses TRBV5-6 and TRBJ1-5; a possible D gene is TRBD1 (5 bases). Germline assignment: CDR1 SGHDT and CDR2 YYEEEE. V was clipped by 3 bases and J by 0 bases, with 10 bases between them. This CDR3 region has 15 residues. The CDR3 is CASSWGPDSNQPQHF. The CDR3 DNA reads TGTGCCAGCAGCTGGGGACCGGATAGCAATCAGCCCCAGCATTTT.

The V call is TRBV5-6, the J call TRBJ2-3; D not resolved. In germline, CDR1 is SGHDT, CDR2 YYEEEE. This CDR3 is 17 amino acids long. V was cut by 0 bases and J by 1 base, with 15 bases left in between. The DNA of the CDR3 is TGTGCCAGCAGCTTGGCCTCCTCGTTTTTGGGCACAGATACGCAGTATTTT. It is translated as CASSLASSFLGTDTQYF.

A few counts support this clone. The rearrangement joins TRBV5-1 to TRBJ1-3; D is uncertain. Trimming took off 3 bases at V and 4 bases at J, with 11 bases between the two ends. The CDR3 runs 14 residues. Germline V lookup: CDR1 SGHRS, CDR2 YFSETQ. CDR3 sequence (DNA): TGCGCCAGCAGCTCTGTCTCGGGGGGAAACACCATATATTTT. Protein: CASSSVSGGNTIYF.

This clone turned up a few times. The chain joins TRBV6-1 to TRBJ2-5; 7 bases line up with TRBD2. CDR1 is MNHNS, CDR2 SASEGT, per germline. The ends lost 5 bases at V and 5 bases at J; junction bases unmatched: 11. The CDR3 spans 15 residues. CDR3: CASSSEREGRETQYF. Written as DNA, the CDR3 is TGTGCCAGCAGTAGCGAGAGGGAGGGTAGGGAGACCCAGTACTTC.

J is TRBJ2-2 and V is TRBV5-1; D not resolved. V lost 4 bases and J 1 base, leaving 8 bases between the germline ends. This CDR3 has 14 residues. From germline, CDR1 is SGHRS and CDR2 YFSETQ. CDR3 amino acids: CASSGRQNTGELFF. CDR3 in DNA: TGCGCCAGCAGCGGTCGACAGAACACCGGGGAGCTGTTTTTT.

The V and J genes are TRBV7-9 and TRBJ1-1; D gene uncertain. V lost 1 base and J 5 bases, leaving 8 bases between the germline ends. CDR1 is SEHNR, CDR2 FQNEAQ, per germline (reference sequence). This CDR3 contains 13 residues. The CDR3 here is CASSLDAGTEAFF. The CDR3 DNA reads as TGTGCCAGCAGCTTAGATGCGGGGACTGAAGCTTTCTTT.

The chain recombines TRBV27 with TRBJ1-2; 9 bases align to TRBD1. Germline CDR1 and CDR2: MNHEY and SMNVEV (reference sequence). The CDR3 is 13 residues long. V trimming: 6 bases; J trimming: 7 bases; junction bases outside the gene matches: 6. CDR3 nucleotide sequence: TGTGCCAGCAGCCGGGACAGGGTCGGTGGCTACACCTTC. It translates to CASSRDRVGGYTF.

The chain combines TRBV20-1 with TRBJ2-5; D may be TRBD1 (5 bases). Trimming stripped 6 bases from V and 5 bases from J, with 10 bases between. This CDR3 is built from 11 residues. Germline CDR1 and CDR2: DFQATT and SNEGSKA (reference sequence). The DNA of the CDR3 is TGCAGTGCCAGGGCAGAGGAGACCCAGTACTTC. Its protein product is CSARAEETQYF.